These 23 T cell receptor beta chains came from one sample sequenced in a study of blood T cell repertoires in COVID-19. The repertoire was sequenced with immunoSEQ multiplex PCR; TCRdb's copy has only in-frame clones and lacks some. The repertoire holds around 220,000 clones, roughly 80% seen once, with approximately 4% in the top ten. What was sequenced was peripheral blood. The receptors were sampled from a woman aged 40 to 50 with active or convalescent COVID-19.

This rearrangement joins TRBV18 to TRBJ1-5, with TRBD1 as a possible D gene (5 bases). V was shortened by 6 bases and J by 0 bases, with 12 bases between the two germline ends. There are 15 residues in the CDR3. Germline-derived CDR1 and CDR2 are KGHSH and LQKENI. The CDR3 region has the DNA TGTGCCAGCTCGTCTCAGGGCGATAGCAATCAGCCCCAGCATTTT. It specifies CASSSQGDSNQPQHF.

The chain employs TRBV15 and TRBJ1-2; weak D call: TRBD1 (5 bases). V lost 0 bases and J 6 bases, leaving 14 bases between the germline ends. The CDR3 totals 15 residues. Germline CDR1 LNHNV, CDR2 YYDKDF (reference sequence). The CDR3 loop is CATSRDLGQGNGYTF. CDR3 in DNA: TGTGCCACCAGCAGAGATCTGGGGCAGGGAAATGGCTACACCTTC.

The V call is TRBV7-6, the J call TRBJ2-3; TRBD2 aligns across 8 bases. The CDR3 length is 17 residues. The trim removed 5 bases at V and 2 bases at J, leaving 12 bases unmatched. Germline values: CDR1 SGHVS, CDR2 FNYEAQ. This chain's CDR3 is CASSPGLQRGNTDTQYF. The CDR3 DNA reads TGTGCCAGCAGCCCGGGGTTACAGCGGGGGAACACAGATACGCAGTATTTT.

The rearrangement joins TRBV28 to TRBJ1-2; maybe TRBD1 (5 bases). Per the germline V gene, CDR1 is MDHEN and CDR2 is SYDVKM. Deletions cut 6 bases from V and 7 bases from J, with 15 bases between. The CDR3 is made up of 13 amino acids. The CDR3 region has the DNA TGTGCCAGCAGCAGCGCGGGGCAGGGTGGCTACACCTTC. Translated: CASSSAGQGGYTF.

The J gene is TRBJ2-3, the V gene TRBV28; 7 positions match TRBD1. Germline V gives CDR1 MDHEN, CDR2 SYDVKM. Trimming at V came to 10 bases and at J to 0 bases, leaving 7 bases not matched to a gene. This CDR3 is 14 amino acids long. The chain's CDR3 is CATLRGPSTDTQYF. CDR3 DNA sequence: TGTGCCACCCTGAGGGGGCCTAGCACAGATACGCAGTATTTT.

V gene TRBV5-8 combines with J gene TRBJ1-2; no clear D. This CDR3 contains 13 residues. Germline V gene lookup returns CDR1 SGHTS and CDR2 YDEGEE. Trimming left V 1 base short and J 2 bases short, with 6 bases between. For the CDR3, the DNA is TGTGCCAGCAGCTTGTTCAGGAACTATGGCTACACCTTC. Translation gives CASSLFRNYGYTF.

The genes are TRBV5-1 and TRBJ1-1; TRBD1 matches at 8 bases. The trim removed 4 bases at V and 4 bases at J, leaving 9 bases unmatched. Per germline, CDR1 SGHRS and CDR2 YFSETQ. The CDR3 is 15 amino acids. The CDR3 protein is CASSKTQGVSTEAFF. The CDR3 region has the DNA TGCGCCAGCAGCAAAACACAGGGGGTTAGCACTGAAGCTTTCTTT.

This chain uses TRBV3-1 (or the pseudogene TRBV3-2) with TRBJ2-3, with 8 bases matching TRBD2. Per the germline V gene, CDR1 is LGHDT and CDR2 is YNNKEL (reference sequence). There are 14 residues in the CDR3. Trimming removed 8 bases from V and 1 base from J; junction bases left unmatched: 5. The CDR3 spells CASRGRGGTDTQYF. CDR3 coding DNA: TGTGCCAGCCGAGGGCGGGGGGGCACAGATACGCAGTATTTT.

This chain joins TRBV3-1 (or the pseudogene TRBV3-2) and TRBJ1-5; the match to TRBD1 covers 11 bases. The CDR3 spans 15 residues. The germline CDR1 and CDR2 sequences are LGHDT and YNNKEL (reference sequence). The V and J ends lost 5 bases and 5 bases, in that order; junction bases with no gene match: 5. The CDR3 protein is CASSFTGQGDQPQHF. The DNA for the CDR3 is TGTGCCAGCAGCTTCACGGGACAGGGGGATCAGCCCCAGCATTTT.

The chain uses TRBV7-4 and TRBJ2-7, with D maybe TRBD1 (6 bases). CDR3 length: 17 amino acids. Germline CDR1 and CDR2: SGHVT and SQSDAQ. Trimming pared 1 base from V and 0 bases from J, leaving 16 bases between. CDR3 sequence reads: CASSLGGGPLGSYEQYV. CDR3 nucleotide sequence: TGTGCCAGCAGCTTAGGTGGGGGCCCCCTTGGCTCCTACGAGCAGTACGTC.

The chain carries TRBV27 and TRBJ1-5, with 9 bases fitting TRBD1. CDR3 length equals 16 residues. V lost 2 bases to trimming and J lost 9 bases; unmatched junction nucleotides: 11. CDR1 and CDR2 (germline): MNHEY, SMNVEV (reference sequence). CDR3 sequence (DNA): TGTGCCAGCAGTTTAAAGGGAGGACAGGGGCAGTGGCCCCAGCATTTT. Protein product: CASSLKGGQGQWPQHF.

The chain employs TRBV5-3 and TRBJ1-2, with TRBD1 matching over 10 bases. TRBV5-3 belongs to the ORF category, with a function that is uncertain. The CDR3 runs 13 residues. J was trimmed by 7 bases and V by 3 bases; bases with no gene match: 3. Here the CDR3 DNA reads TGTGCCAGAAGCTGGGGACAGGGGTTTGGCTACACCTTC. Amino acids: CARSWGQGFGYTF.

The chain carries TRBV29-1 and TRBJ2-1; D gene uncertain. Germline-derived CDR1 and CDR2 are SQVTM and ANQGSEA. This CDR3 spans 11 amino acids. The CDR3 sequence: CIGSEDAEQFF. In DNA, the CDR3 is TGCATCGGGTCAGAGGATGCTGAGCAGTTCTTC.

This rearrangement joins TRBV6-5 to TRBJ2-3; the match to TRBD2 covers 9 bases. J gave up 4 bases and V 4 bases, and 9 bases lay outside the gene matches. Germline V lookup: CDR1 MNHEY, CDR2 SVGAGI. There are 16 residues in the CDR3. CDR3 in amino acids: CASSSSWRGGPDTQYF. The CDR3 DNA reads as TGTGCCAGCAGTTCCAGTTGGCGGGGGGGCCCAGATACGCAGTATTTT.

This clone was observed a handful of times. The genes are TRBV7-9 and TRBJ1-1; D is possibly TRBD1 (5 bases). V dropped 3 bases and J dropped 2 bases, with 13 bases sitting between them. The CDR3 loop spans 15 amino acids. Germline values: CDR1 SEHNR, CDR2 FQNEAQ (reference sequence). The CDR3 sequence is CASSLGLGGNTEAFF. CDR3 nucleotide sequence: TGTGCCAGCAGCTTGGGACTGGGGGGAAACACTGAAGCTTTCTTT.

A few counts support this clone. The DNA for the CDR3 is TGTGCCATCAGTGAGACAACCGTCCGGGAGCCCCAGCATTTT. This translates into CAISETTVREPQHF. The chain links TRBV10-3 to TRBJ1-5; no reliable D call. Germline V gene data show CDR1 as ENHRY and CDR2 as SYGVKD. The CDR3 consists of 14 residues. Trimming removed 2 bases at V and 8 bases at J, with 13 bases between.

The chain combines TRBV4-1 with TRBJ2-5; perhaps TRBD2 as D (6 bases). The CDR3 loop spans 14 amino acids. Trimming cost V 1 base and J 4 bases, with 10 bases left between them. Per germline, CDR1 MGHRA and CDR2 YSYEKL. In DNA, the CDR3 is TGCGCCAGCAGCCAAGTTCGGGACTCAGAGACCCAGTACTTC. Its translation: CASSQVRDSETQYF.

The chain is built from TRBV12-3 or TRBV12-4 and TRBJ2-5, with D uncertain. V lost 3 bases and J lost 2, with 4 bases in between. The CDR3 consists of 12 residues. CDR3 DNA: TGTGCCAGCAGTTTGACACAAGAGACCCAGTACTTC. Its translation: CASSLTQETQYF.

This rearrangement joins TRBV28 to TRBJ2-4, with D possibly TRBD2 on 5 matching bases. Trimming cost V 4 bases and J 0 bases, with 16 bases left between them. Per the germline V gene, CDR1 is MDHEN and CDR2 is SYDVKM. There are 17 residues in the CDR3. For the CDR3, the DNA is TGTGCCAGCAGTTCTCCGGGGTCACTGCTAGCCAAAAACATTCAGTACTTC. Amino acids: CASSSPGSLLAKNIQYF.

This clone turned up a few times. The chain has TRBV6-5 and TRBJ1-3; D may be TRBD1 (6 bases). Trimming cost V 0 bases and J 3 bases, with 9 bases left between them. This CDR3 region has 15 residues. The germline V gene encodes CDR1 MNHEY and CDR2 SVGAGI. CDR3 region: CASSYSSGVGNTIYF. The CDR3 nucleotides are TGTGCCAGCAGTTACTCATCAGGGGTTGGAAACACCATATATTTT.

The V gene is TRBV19, the J gene TRBJ2-5; 12 bases map to TRBD2. This CDR3 has 17 amino acids. Germline-derived CDR1 and CDR2 are LNHDA and SQIVND (reference sequence). V was clipped by 4 bases and J by 2 bases; unmatched bases: 8. The CDR3 is CASSTSGGATIQETQYF. CDR3 DNA sequence: TGTGCCAGTAGTACTAGCGGGGGGGCAACCATTCAAGAGACCCAGTACTTC.

CDR3 coding DNA: TGTGCCTGGTCACCCAACAGGGGAGGCTACACCTTC. This sequence encodes CAWSPNRGGYTF. The rearrangement uses TRBV30 and TRBJ1-2; 7 positions match TRBD1. The V segment lost 5 bases and the J segment 8 bases; nucleotides outside the gene matches: 8. The CDR3 contains 12 residues. CDR1 is GTSNPN and CDR2 is SVGIG in the germline V gene (reference sequence).

The J gene is TRBJ2-5, the V gene TRBV19; a possible D gene is TRBD1 (5 bases). Germline V gene lookup returns CDR1 LNHDA and CDR2 SQIVND (reference sequence). The length of the CDR3 is 13 residues. Trimming shortened V by 5 bases and J by 5 bases, and 12 bases separated the two germline ends. The CDR3 nucleotides read TGTGCCAGTAGTCTTCAGGGTGGGGAGACCCAGTACTTC. This sequence encodes CASSLQGGETQYF.